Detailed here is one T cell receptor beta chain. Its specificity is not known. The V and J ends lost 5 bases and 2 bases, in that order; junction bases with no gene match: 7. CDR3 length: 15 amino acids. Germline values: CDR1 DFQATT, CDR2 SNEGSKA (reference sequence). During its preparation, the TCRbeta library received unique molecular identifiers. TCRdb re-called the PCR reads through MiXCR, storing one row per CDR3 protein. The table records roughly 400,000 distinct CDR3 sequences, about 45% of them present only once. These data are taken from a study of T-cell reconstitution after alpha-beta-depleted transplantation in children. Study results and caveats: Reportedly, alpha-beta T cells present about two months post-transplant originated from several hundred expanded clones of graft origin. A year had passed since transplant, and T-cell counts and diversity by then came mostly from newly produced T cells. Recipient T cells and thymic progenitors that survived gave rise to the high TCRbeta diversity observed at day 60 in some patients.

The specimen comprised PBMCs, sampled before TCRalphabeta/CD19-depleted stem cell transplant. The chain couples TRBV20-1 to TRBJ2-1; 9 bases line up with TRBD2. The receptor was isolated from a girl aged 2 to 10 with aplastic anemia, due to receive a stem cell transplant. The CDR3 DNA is TGCAGTGCTTCAAGCGGGAGGCTAACCTACAATGAGCAGTTCTTC. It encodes CSASSGRLTYNEQFF.